This TCR beta chain derives from a study of T-cell reconstitution after alpha-beta-depleted transplantation in children. General study results and limits: From newly produced T cells came most of the T-cell counts and diversity one year after transplant. Reportedly, only several hundred clones from non-depleted graft cells drove alpha-beta T-cell counts at about two months. There were some patients whose high TCRbeta diversity at day 60 came from surviving recipient T cells and thymic progenitors.

The TCRbeta library was prepared with unique molecular identifiers. Via MiXCR, TCRdb re-called the PCR reads, giving one row per CDR3 protein. The sample lists fewer than 250,000 distinct CDR3 sequences, roughly 8.2% seen once, with approximately 6% in the top ten. V was pared by 6 bases and J by 5 bases, with 1 base of the junction left unmatched. There are 11 residues in the CDR3. Germline V gene sequence: CDR1 WSHSY, CDR2 SAAADI. This clonotype was observed many times. The antigen is not known. J is TRBJ2-7 and V is TRBV10-2; 7 bases are shared with TRBD1. This sequence originates from a male patient aged 10 to 17 who had a stem cell transplant for acute lymphoblastic leukemia, so the T cells may come from the graft donor. The sequences come from PBMCs, mostly from graft donor cells, collected 180 days after TCRalphabeta/CD19-depleted stem cell transplant. The CDR3 DNA reads TGCGCCAGCAGAACAGGGGACGAGCAGTACTTC. Its translation is CASRTGDEQYF.